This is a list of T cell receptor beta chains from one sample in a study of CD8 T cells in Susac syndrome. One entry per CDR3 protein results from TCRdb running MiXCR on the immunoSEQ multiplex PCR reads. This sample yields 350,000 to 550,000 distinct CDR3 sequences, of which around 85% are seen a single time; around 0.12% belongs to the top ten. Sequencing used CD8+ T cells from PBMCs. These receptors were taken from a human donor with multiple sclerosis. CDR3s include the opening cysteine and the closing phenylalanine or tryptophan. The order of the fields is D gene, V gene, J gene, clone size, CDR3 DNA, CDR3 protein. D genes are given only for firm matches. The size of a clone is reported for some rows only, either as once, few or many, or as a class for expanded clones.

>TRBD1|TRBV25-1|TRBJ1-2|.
TGTGCCAGCAGTGAATTCTTTCTAGGTTGGGACAGGAGAAACTATGGCTACACCTTC
CASSEFFLGWDRRNYGYTF
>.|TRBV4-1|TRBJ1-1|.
TGCGCCAGCAGCTCAATTACGGCGAACACTGAAGCTTTCTTT
CASSSITANTEAFF
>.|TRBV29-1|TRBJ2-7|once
TGCAGCGCCGGGGACGGCTCCTACGAGCAGTACTTC
CSAGDGSYEQYF
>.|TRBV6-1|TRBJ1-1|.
TGTGCCAGCAGCGAGACCGAGGCTAACACTGAAGCTTTCTTT
CASSETEANTEAFF
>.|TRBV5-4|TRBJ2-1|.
TGTGCCAGCAGCTTTGGGGCCCCGGGTGAGCAGTTCTTC
CASSFGAPGEQFF
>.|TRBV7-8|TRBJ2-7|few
TGTGCCAGCAGCTTAGTCACGTGGGAGGACTCCTACGAGCAGTACTTC
CASSLVTWEDSYEQYF
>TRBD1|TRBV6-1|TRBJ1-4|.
TGTGCCATCCAAGACAGGGTCAAGGCCGCGACAGGCAAACTGTTTTTT
CAIQDRVKAATGKLFF
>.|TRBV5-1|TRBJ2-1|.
TGCGCCAGCAGCTTGGGGATCTTTGGCGCCGTTGAGCAGTTCTTC
CASSLGIFGAVEQFF
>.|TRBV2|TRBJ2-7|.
TGTGCCAGCAGTGAATCGACGGACTCCTACGAGCAGTACTTC
CASSESTDSYEQYF
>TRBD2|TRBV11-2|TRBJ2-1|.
TGTGCCAGCAGCTATAGCGGGAGGTTGGATGAGCAGTTCTTC
CASSYSGRLDEQFF
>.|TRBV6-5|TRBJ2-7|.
TGTGCCAGCAGTTTAGGCAGGGAGACCTACGAGCAGTACTTC
CASSLGRETYEQYF
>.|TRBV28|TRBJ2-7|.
TGTGCCAGCAGTTTAATTGCCGGGGACCACGAGCAGTACTTC
CASSLIAGDHEQYF
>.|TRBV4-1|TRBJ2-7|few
TGCGCCAGCAGCCAAGATCGGGACTACGAGCAGTACTTC
CASSQDRDYEQYF
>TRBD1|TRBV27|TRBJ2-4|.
TGTGCCAGCAGTTTACGGGGGACAGGGGGAACCAAAAACATTCAGTACTTC
CASSLRGTGGTKNIQYF
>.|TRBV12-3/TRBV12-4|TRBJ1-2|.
TGTGCCAGCAGTTTCGCGGTGTCCGGGTCTGGCTACACCTTC
CASSFAVSGSGYTF
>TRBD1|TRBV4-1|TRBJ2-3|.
TGCGCCAGCAGCCTGGCCGGGACAGGTTTCACGCAGTATTTT
CASSLAGTGFTQYF
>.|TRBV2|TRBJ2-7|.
TGTGCCAGCACCGGGGTTCGTGGACGCGGCTACGAGCAGTACTTC
CASTGVRGRGYEQYF
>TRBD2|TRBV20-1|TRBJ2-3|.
TGCAGTGCTAGATTGGGGACTAGCGGGATGGATACGCAGTATTTT
CSARLGTSGMDTQYF
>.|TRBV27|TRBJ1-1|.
TGTGCCAGCAGTTTAATGGGGGCAGCCACTGAAGCTTTCTTT
CASSLMGAATEAFF
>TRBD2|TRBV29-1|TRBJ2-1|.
TGCAGCGCACAACTAGCGGGAGGGAGCTCCTACAATGAGCAGTTCTTC
CSAQLAGGSSYNEQFF
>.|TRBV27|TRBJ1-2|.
TGTGCCAGCAGTTCACCGGGAGGAAATTTCTATGGCTACACCTTC
CASSSPGGNFYGYTF
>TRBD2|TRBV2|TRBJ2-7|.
TGTGCCAGCAGGGGGACTAGTCCCTACGAGCAGTACTTC
CASRGTSPYEQYF
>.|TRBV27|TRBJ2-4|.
TGTGCCAGCAGTTTAAATACCCTGGACATTCAGTACTTC
CASSLNTLDIQYF
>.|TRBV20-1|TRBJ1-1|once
TGCAGGGCACAGAGAATGAACACTGAAGCTTTCTTT
CRAQRMNTEAFF
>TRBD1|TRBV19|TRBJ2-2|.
TGTGCCAGCCAGGGGGTTGCGAACACCGGGGAGCTGTTTTTT
CASQGVANTGELFF
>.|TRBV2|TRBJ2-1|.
TGTGCCAGCAGGAGGTCTGAATCGGCCCCTTACAATGAGCAGTTCTTC
CASRRSESAPYNEQFF
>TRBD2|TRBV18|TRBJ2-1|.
TGTGCCAGCTCACCGGGGCTAGCGGGAGAGCTCAATGAGCAGTTCTTC
CASSPGLAGELNEQFF
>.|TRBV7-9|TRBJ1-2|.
TGTGCCAGCAGCCCAGGGCCCCTAGGCTACACCTTC
CASSPGPLGYTF
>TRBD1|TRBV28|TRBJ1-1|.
TGTGCCAGCAGTTGGGCAGGGGGGCTGTCTGAAGCTTTCTTT
CASSWAGGLSEAFF
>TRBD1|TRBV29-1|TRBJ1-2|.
TGCAGCGCCTCCTGGACAGGATTAAACTATGGCTACACCTTC
CSASWTGLNYGYTF
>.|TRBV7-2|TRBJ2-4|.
TGTGCCAGCAGCCCGCGCCTAGGGGGGGCTTTAGCCAAAAACATTCAGTACTTC
CASSPRLGGALAKNIQYF
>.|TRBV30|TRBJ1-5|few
TGTGCCTGGAGTGCAGGGGTAGGCAATCAGCCCCAGCATTTT
CAWSAGVGNQPQHF
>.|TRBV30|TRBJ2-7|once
TGTGCCTGGAGTGTGGTAAACCACGAGCAGTACTTC
CAWSVVNHEQYF
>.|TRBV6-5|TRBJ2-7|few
TGTGCCAGCAGTTCCGCTCGGGAGCGCTCCTACGAGCAGTACTTC
CASSSARERSYEQYF
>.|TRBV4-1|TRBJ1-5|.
TGCGCCAGCAGCCAAGATTCCCCGGCGGCCCAAAGCAATCAGCCCCAGCATTTT
CASSQDSPAAQSNQPQHF
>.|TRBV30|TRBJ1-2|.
TGTGCGTTCGGGGCAGGGAATGGCTACACCTTC
CAFGAGNGYTF
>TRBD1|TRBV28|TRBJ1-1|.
TGTGCCAGCAGTTCCACAGGGGGCAGACTTGGTGAAGCTTTCTTT
CASSSTGGRLGEAFF
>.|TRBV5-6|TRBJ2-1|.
TGTGCCAGCAGTAAACCACCGGGGGCTAGTGAGCAGTTCTTC
CASSKPPGASEQFF
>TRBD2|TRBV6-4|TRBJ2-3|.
TGTGCCAGCAGTGATAATAGCGGGGGGGCCGATACGCAGTATTTT
CASSDNSGGADTQYF
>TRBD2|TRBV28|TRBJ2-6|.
TGTGCCAGCAGTGGCGGGGGGGAATTCTCTGGGGCCAACGTCCTGACTTTC
CASSGGGEFSGANVLTF
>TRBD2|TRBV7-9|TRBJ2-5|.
TGTGCCAGCAGCTTAGGTAGCGGGAGGGCGAGAGAGACCCAGTACTTC
CASSLGSGRARETQYF
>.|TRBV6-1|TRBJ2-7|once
TGTGCCAGCAGCCCCCCTTTAGTCGGGGCCTACGAGCAGTACTTC
CASSPPLVGAYEQYF
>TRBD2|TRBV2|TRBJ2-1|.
TGTGCCAGCAGTGAAGGCGGGGGGGCTAATGAGCAGTTCTTC
CASSEGGGANEQFF
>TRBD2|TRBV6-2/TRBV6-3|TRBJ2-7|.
TGTGCCAGCAGTTTTGTAGCGGGCGACGTCTACGAGCAGTACTTC
CASSFVAGDVYEQYF
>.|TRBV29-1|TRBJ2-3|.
TGCAGCGTTTCGGCGGGGTCCACAGATACGCAGTATTTT
CSVSAGSTDTQYF
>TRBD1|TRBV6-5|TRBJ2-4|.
TGTGCCAGCAGTTACTCACAGGGGGCTTGGGCCAAAAACATTCAGTACTTC
CASSYSQGAWAKNIQYF
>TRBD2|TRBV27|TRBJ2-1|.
TGTGCCAGCAGTTTGTGGAGGCCGGGAGGCAATGAGCAGTTCTTC
CASSLWRPGGNEQFF
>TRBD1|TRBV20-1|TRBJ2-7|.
TGCAGTGCTAGAGATAGGGGGACAGAAATCTACGAGCAGTACTTC
CSARDRGTEIYEQYF
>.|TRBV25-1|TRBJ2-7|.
TGTGCCAGCGGTCTCACAGGGTCCTACGAGCAGTACTTC
CASGLTGSYEQYF
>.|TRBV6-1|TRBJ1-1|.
TGTGCCAGCACCACTTCTGATGGGACGGCGAACACTGAAGCTTTCTTT
CASTTSDGTANTEAFF
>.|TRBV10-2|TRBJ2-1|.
TGCGCCAGCAGTTTCGAGACTCCCAAGTGGGGTGAGCAGTTCTTC
CASSFETPKWGEQFF
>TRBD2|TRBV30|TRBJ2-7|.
TGTGCCGTGGAAAGGGAGGGATACTACGAGCAGTACTTC
CAVEREGYYEQYF